The subject of this entry is one TCR beta chain. Assay: immunoSEQ multiplex PCR; the TCRdb copy retains only in-frame clones and omits some. The sample records 50,000 to 70,000 clones, roughly 88% being singletons. The CDR3 extends over 13 amino acids. CDR1 and CDR2 from the germline V gene are SGHDN and FVKESK. V dropped 4 bases and J dropped 4 bases, with 10 bases sitting between them. This sample was included in a study of OX40 agonist ivuxolimab in advanced cancers. Looking at the study overall: It was ivuxolimab, an agonistic anti-OX40 (CD134) antibody, that patients were treated with. From roughly 20 to 90 years was the age range, with a mean of around 60 years, and nearly 85% were male.

The V gene is TRBV14, the J gene TRBJ1-2, with D unclear. This TCR came from an adult with an advanced solid tumor such as melanoma, head and neck, liver or kidney cancer. The sequencing used CD4+ or CD8+ T cells sorted from blood, collected in a trial of the OX40 agonist ivuxolimab. The CDR3 sequence is CASSPGISYGYTF. In DNA form, the CDR3 reads TGTGCCAGCAGCCCGGGGATCTCCTATGGCTACACCTTC.